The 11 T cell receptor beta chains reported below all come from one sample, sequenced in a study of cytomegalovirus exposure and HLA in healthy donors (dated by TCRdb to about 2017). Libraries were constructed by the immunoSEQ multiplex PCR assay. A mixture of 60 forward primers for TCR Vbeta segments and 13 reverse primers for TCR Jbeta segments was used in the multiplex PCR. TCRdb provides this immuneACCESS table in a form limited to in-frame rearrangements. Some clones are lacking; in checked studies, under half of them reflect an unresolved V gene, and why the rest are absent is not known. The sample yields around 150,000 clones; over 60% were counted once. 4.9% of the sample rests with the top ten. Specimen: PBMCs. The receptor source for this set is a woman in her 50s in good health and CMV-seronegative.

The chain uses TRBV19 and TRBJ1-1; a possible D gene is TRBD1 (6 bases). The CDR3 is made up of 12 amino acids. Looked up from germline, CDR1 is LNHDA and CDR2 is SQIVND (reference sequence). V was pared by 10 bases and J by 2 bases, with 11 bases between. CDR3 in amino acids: CATTGRNTEAFF. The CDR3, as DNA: TGTGCCACCACAGGGAGAAACACTGAAGCTTTCTTT. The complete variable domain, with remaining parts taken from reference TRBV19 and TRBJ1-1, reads DGGITQSPKYLFRKEGQNVTLSCEQNLNHDAMYWYRQDPGQGLRLIYYSQIVNDFQKGDIAEGYSVSREKKESFPLTVTSAQKNPTAFYLCATTGRNTEAFFGQGTRLTVV.

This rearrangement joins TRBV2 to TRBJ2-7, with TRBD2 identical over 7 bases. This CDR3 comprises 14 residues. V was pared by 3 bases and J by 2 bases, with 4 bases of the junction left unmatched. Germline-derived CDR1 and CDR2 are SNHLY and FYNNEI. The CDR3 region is CASSDGLGAYEQYF. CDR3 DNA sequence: TGTGCCAGCAGTGATGGACTAGGGGCCTACGAGCAGTACTTC. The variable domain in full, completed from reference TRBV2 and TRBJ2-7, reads EPEVTQTPSHQVTQMGQEVILRCVPISNHLYFYWYRQILGQKVEFLVSFYNNEISEKSEIFDDQFSVERPDGSNFTLKIRSTKLEDSAMYFCASSDGLGAYEQYFGPGTRLTVT.

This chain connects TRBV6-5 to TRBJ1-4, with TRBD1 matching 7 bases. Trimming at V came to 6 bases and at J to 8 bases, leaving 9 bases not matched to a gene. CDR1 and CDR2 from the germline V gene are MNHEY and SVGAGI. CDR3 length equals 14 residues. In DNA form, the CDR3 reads TGTGCCAGCAGACCTCGACAGGGTTGGGAAAAACTGTTTTTT. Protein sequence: CASRPRQGWEKLFF.

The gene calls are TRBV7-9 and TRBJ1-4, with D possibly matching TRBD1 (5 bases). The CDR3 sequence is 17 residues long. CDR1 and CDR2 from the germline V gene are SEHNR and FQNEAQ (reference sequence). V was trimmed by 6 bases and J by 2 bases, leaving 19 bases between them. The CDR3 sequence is CASRSGFQRGTNEKLFF. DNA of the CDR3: TGTGCCAGCAGGTCGGGATTCCAACGGGGGACTAATGAAAAACTGTTTTTT.

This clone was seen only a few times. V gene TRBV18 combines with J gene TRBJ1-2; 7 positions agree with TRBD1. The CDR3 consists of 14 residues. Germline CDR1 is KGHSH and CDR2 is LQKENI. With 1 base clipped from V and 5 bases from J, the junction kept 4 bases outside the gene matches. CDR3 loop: CASSPLGTEYGYTF. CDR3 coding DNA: TGTGCCAGCTCACCACTTGGGACAGAGTATGGCTACACCTTC.

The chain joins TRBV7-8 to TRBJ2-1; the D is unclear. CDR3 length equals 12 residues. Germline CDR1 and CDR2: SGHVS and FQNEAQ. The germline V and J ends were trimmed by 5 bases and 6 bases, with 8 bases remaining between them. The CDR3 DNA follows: TGTGCCAGCAGCAACTACGGCAATGAGCAGTTCTTC. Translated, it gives CASSNYGNEQFF.

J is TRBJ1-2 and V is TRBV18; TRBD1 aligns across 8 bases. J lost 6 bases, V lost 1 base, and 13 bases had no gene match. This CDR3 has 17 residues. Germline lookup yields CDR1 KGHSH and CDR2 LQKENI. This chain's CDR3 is CASSPQRYGQGADGYTF. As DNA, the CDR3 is TGTGCCAGCTCACCACAGCGTTATGGTCAGGGGGCAGATGGCTACACCTTC.

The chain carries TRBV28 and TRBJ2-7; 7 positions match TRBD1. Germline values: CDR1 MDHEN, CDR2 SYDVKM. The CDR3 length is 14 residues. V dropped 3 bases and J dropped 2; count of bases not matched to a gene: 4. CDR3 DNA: TGTGCCAGCAGTTTCGGCAGGGGGACCTACGAGCAGTACTTC. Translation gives CASSFGRGTYEQYF.

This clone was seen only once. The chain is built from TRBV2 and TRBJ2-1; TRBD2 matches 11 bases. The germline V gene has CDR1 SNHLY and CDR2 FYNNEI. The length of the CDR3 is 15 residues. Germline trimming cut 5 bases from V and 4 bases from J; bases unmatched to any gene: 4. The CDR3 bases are TGTGCCAGCAGTTTGACTAGCGGGGTTTACAATGAGCAGTTCTTC. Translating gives CASSLTSGVYNEQFF.

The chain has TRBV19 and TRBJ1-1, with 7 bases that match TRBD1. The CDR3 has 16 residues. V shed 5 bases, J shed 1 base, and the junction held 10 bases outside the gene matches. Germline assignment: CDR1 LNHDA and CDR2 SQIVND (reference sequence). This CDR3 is CASSARQGGSNTEAFF. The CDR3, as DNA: TGTGCCAGTAGTGCCAGACAGGGTGGATCGAACACTGAAGCTTTCTTT.

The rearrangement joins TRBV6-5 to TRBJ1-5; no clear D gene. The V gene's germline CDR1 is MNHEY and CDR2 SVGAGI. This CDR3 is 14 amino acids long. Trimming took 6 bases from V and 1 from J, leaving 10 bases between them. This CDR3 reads CASSRRSSNQPQHF. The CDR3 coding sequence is TGTGCCAGCAGCCGTAGATCGAGCAATCAGCCCCAGCATTTT.